The clone carrying this T cell receptor beta chain was observed once. Its antigen is undetermined. The data were produced by immunoSEQ multiplex PCR, yet TCRdb's version contains in-frame clones alone and is incomplete. The repertoire holds about 77,000 clones, with roughly 80% as singletons. Germline CDR1 and CDR2: KGHSH and LQKENI. Trimming took 3 bases from V and 4 from J; bases not matched to a gene: 5. This CDR3 contains 15 residues. This specimen belongs to a study of radiotherapy plus CTLA-4 blockade in lung cancer. Study summary: In under 20% of patients, objective responses were seen; 31% had disease control.

Those patients who had chemo-refractory metastatic non-small-cell lung cancer were given focal radiation along with CTLA-4 blockade through ipilimumab. Study results and caveats: Dynamics of early blood T cell clones, together with interferon-beta, were reportedly the best predictors of response. After radiotherapy and ipilimumab, tumor-derived clones expanded in peripheral blood.

The genes are TRBV18 and TRBJ1-4; TRBD1 matches at 7 bases. Sample: peripheral blood, taken from a patient treated with radiotherapy plus ipilimumab. The sequence derives from a human donor with non-small cell lung cancer whose response to radiotherapy plus ipilimumab could not be evaluated. CDR3 DNA sequence: TGTGCCAGCTCACCCTTAACAGGGGATAATGAAAAACTGTTTTTT. This sequence encodes CASSPLTGDNEKLFF.